This TCR beta chain was identified in a study of cytomegalovirus exposure and HLA in healthy donors. General study results and limits: The study put under 200 TCR beta chains on its list as cytomegalovirus-associated. Specific recognition of CMV antigens was confirmed in vitro for three chains (all CMV-associated).

Germline V CDR1 and CDR2: SGHDT, YYEEEE. After removal of 4 bases from V and 9 bases from J, the junction contained 11 bases not matched to a gene. The CDR3 has 15 amino acids. This PCR relied on a set of 60 Vbeta primers and 13 Jbeta primers. Methods used by the authors: Approximately 12 million of the approximately 80 million unique TCR beta chains counted in a later analysis were shared. Clones were read by immunoSEQ multiplex PCR, and TCRdb kept only the in-frame ones, dropping some. That table gives V, J and clone size, and the DNA gave D and trimming. Here the sample table reports 180,000 or so clones. Regarding this clone: The antigen is unknown.

Sequenced input: PBMCs. V usage is TRBV5-6 and J usage is TRBJ2-1; 9 bases are shared with TRBD2. The clonotype comes from a woman aged 18-29 years in good health and CMV-seropositive. The CDR3 nucleotides are TGTGCCAGCAGCCGGGGGGCGGGAGGGCCGGGTGAGCAGTTCTTC. It translates to CASSRGAGGPGEQFF.